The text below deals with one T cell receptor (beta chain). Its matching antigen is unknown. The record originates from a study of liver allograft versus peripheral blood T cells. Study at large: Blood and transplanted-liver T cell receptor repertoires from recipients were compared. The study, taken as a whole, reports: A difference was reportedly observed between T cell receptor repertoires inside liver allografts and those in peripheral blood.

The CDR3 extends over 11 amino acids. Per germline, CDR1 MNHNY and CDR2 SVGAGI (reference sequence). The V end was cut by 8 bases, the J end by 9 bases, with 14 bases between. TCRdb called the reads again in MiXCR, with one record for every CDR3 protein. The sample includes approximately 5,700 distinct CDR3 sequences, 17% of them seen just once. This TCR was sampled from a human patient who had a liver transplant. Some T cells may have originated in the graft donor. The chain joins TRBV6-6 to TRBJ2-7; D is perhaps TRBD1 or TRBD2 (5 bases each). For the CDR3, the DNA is TGTGCCAGCCTGGGGGTCCGGATGCAGTACTTC. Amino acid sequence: CASLGVRMQYF.